This TCR beta chain emerged from a study of cytomegalovirus exposure and HLA in healthy donors. The study's findings and limits: A later analysis found TCR association rates differed by HLA locus, highest for DRB1 and lowest for HLA-C. Per a prior analysis, the majority of TCR beta V segments were productive roughly 87% or roughly 30% of the time. As confirmed in vitro, three CMV-associated chains were specific for CMV antigens.

Germline loops: CDR1 SGDLS, CDR2 YYNGEE. CDR3 length: 14 amino acids. The trim removed 0 bases at V and 9 bases at J, leaving 6 bases unmatched. Remarks on this clone: As yet, its antigen is unknown.

A multiplex PCR was run with 60 Vbeta primers and 13 Jbeta primers. Assay: immunoSEQ multiplex PCR; the TCRdb copy retains only in-frame clones and omits some. The sample contains around 190,000 clones, roughly 72% of which appear only once. The donors gave bone marrow, and they were healthy. This clonotype was obtained from a man aged 30-40 years in good health and CMV-seronegative. The V gene is TRBV9, the J gene TRBJ1-5, with TRBD1 identical over 7 bases. The source material was PBMCs. CDR3 residues: CASSVGAGGGPQHF. CDR3 DNA: TGTGCCAGCAGCGTAGGAGCAGGGGGTGGGCCCCAGCATTTT.